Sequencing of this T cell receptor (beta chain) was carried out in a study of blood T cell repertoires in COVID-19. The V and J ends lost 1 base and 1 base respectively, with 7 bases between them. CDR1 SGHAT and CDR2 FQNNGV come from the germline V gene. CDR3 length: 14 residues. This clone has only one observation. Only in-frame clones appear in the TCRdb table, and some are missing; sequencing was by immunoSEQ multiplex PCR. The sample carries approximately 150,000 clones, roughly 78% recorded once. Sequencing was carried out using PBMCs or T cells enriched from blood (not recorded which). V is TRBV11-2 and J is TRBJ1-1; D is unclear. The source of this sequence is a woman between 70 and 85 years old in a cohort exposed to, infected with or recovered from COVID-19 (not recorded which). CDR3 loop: CASSLGGGNTEAFF. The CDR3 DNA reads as TGTGCCAGCAGCTTAGGCGGAGGGAACACTGAAGCTTTCTTT.